This T cell receptor (beta chain) was sequenced in a study of beta chain features in type 1 diabetes. With respect to this clone: Its target is unknown.

Donors underwent one heparinised blood draw, 95 to 150 mL on average. The sequenced template was cDNA made from the entire isolated RNA. Around 3.9 million reads on average were seen across naive, central memory and regulatory T cell samples. Sequencing used immunoSEQ multiplex PCR; TCRdb keeps in-frame clones, though not all of them. Of under 200,000 clones in the sample, around a tenth were seen once. Study conclusions and caveats: There was a moderate but significant shortening of TCRB CDR3s in all four CD4+ subsets of Type 1 diabetes patients. Among patients, naive, central memory and Treg TCRB repertoires appeared more similar than among healthy donors.

CDR3 size: 13 residues. Germline CDR1 is SGHTA and CDR2 is FQGTGA. V was pared by 4 bases and J by 9 bases, with 5 bases of the junction left unmatched. The sequenced material came from central memory CD4+ T cells from blood. This sequence joins TRBV7-3 and TRBJ2-2, with 7 bases that match TRBD2. The receptor was isolated from a man aged 25-40 years with type 1 diabetes. The CDR3, as DNA: TGTGCCAGCAGCTCCGTAGCGGGCAGGGAGCTGTTTTTT. This sequence encodes CASSSVAGRELFF.